This TCR beta chain was obtained from a study of CD8+ T cells in alopecia areata. Germline-derived CDR1 and CDR2 are SNHLY and FYNNEI. With 6 bases removed from V and 0 bases from J, the gap between germline ends came to 9 bases. This CDR3 has 14 residues. This clone was seen a handful of times. Its antigen is currently unknown. Sequencing used cDNA as its template, made by extracting RNA and reverse transcribing it. Profiling relied on immunoSEQ multiplex PCR, and the TCRdb table lists in-frame clones only, not all of them. The table shows 150,000 to 200,000 clones, with approximately 67% occurring only once. Treatment specified: oral pan-JAK inhibitor, 5-10 mg twice daily. PBMC-derived CD4+ and CD8+ T cells were sorted. Study-level results: Because of a solitary nonresponder, the connection of baseline CD8+ expansion to response stays uncertain.

The sample in question was CD4+ T cells sorted from blood, obtained at approximately week 49, from a patient treated with tofacitinib. The receptor comes from a human donor with alopecia areata. This chain uses TRBV2 with TRBJ2-1; weak D call: TRBD1 (6 bases). The CDR3 protein is CASRTGSSYNEQFF. In DNA form, the CDR3 reads TGTGCCAGCAGAACAGGGAGCTCCTACAATGAGCAGTTCTTC.